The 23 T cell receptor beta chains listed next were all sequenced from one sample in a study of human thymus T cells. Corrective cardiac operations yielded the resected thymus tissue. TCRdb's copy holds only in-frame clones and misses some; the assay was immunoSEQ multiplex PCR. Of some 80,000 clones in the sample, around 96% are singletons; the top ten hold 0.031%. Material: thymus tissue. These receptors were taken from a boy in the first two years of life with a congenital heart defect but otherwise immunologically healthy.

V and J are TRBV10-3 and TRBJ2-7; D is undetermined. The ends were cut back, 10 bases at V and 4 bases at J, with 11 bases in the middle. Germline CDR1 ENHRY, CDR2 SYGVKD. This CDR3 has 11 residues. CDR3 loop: CATLDAYEQYF. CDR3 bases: TGTGCCACGCTGGACGCGTACGAGCAGTACTTC.

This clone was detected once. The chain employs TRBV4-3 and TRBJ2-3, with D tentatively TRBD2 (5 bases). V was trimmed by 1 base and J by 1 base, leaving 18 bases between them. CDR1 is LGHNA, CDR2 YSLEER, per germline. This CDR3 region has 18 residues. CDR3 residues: CASSQVRLSSCGTDTQYF. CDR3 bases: TGCGCCAGCAGCCAAGTCCGCCTTTCTAGCTGTGGCACAGATACGCAGTATTTT.

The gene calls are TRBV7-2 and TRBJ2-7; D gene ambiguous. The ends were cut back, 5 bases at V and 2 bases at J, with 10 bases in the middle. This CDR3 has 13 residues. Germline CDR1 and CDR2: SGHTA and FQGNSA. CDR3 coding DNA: TGTGCCAGCAGCATCCTGTACCCCTACGAGCAGTACTTC. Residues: CASSILYPYEQYF.

In DNA form, the CDR3 reads TGCAGCGTTGGGGGACAGTCCTACGAGCAGTACTTC. Translating gives CSVGGQSYEQYF. The J gene is TRBJ2-7, the V gene TRBV29-1; TRBD1 matches 7 bases. This CDR3 spans 12 amino acids. V lost 4 bases and J lost 1; bases outside the gene matches: 1. CDR1 is SQVTM, CDR2 ANQGSEA, per germline.

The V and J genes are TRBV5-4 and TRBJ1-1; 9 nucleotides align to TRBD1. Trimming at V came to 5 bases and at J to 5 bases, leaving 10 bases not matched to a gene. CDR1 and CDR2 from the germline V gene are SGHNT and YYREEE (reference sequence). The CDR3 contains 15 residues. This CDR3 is CASRLTGGERTEAFF. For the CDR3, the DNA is TGTGCCAGCAGACTAACAGGGGGCGAGCGTACTGAAGCTTTCTTT.

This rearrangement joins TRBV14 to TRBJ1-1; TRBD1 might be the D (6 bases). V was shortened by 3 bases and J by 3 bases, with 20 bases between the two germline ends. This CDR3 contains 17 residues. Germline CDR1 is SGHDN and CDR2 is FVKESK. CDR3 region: CASSQPGRTAAYTEAFF. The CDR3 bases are TGTGCCAGCAGCCAGCCCGGACGGACAGCGGCTTACACTGAAGCTTTCTTT.

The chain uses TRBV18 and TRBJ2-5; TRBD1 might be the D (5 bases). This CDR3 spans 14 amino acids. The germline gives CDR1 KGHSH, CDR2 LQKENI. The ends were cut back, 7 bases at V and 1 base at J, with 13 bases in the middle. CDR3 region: CASCTDRAQETQYF. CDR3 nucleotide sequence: TGTGCCAGCTGTACCGACAGAGCCCAAGAGACCCAGTACTTC. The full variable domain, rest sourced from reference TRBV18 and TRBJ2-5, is NAGVMQNPRHLVRRRGQEARLRCSPMKGHSHVYWYRQLPEEGLKFMVYLQKENIIDESGMPKERFSAEFPKEGPSILRIQQVVRGDSAAYFCASCTDRAQETQYFGPGTRLLVL.

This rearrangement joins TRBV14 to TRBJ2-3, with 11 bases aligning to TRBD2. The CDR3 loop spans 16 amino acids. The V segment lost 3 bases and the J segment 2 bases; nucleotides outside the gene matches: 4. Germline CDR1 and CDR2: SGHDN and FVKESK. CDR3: CASSHLAGGPTDTQYF. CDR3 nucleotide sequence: TGTGCCAGCAGCCACCTAGCGGGGGGACCCACAGATACGCAGTATTTT.

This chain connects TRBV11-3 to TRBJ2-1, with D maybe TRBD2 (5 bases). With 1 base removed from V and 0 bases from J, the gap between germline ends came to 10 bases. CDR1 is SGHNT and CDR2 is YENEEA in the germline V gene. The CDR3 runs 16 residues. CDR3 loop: CASSLGRGSSYNEQFF. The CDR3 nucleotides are TGTGCCAGCAGCTTAGGGAGAGGGAGCTCCTACAATGAGCAGTTCTTC.

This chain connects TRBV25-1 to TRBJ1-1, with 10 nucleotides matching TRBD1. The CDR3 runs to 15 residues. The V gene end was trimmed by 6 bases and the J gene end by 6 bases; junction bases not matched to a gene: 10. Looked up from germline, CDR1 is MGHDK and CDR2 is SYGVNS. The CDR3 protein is CASSPIKGTGAEAFF. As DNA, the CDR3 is TGTGCCAGCAGCCCGATAAAGGGGACAGGGGCTGAAGCTTTCTTT. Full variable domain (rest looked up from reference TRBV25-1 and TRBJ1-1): EADIYQTPRYLVIGTGKKITLECSQTMGHDKMYWYQQDPGMELHLIHYSYGVNSTEKGDLSSESTVSRIRTEHFPLTLESARPSHTSQYLCASSPIKGTGAEAFFGQGTRLTVV.

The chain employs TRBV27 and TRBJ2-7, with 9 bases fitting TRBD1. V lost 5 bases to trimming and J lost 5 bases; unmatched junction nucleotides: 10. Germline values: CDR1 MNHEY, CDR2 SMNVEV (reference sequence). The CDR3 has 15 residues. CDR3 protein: CASSLVHRGQNEQYF. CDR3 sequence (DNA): TGTGCCAGCAGTCTCGTCCACAGGGGGCAAAACGAGCAGTACTTC.

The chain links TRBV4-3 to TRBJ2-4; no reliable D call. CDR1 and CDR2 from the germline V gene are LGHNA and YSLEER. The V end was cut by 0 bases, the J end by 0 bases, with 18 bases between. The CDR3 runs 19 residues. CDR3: CASSQDLRHVTLAKNIQYF. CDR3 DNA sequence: TGCGCCAGCAGCCAAGATCTTAGACACGTGACCCTAGCCAAAAACATTCAGTACTTC.

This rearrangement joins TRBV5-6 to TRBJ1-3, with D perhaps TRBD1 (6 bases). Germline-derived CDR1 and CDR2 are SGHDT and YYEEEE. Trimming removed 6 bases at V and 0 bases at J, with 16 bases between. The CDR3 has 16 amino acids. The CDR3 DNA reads TGTGCCAGCACCACGACCGGCAGGGGCTCTGGAAACACCATATATTTT. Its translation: CASTTTGRGSGNTIYF.

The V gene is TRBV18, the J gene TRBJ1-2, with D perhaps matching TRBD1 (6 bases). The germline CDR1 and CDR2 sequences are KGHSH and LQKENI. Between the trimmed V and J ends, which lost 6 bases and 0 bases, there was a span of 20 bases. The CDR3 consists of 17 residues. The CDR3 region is CASSPRVWGRPNYGYTF. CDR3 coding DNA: TGTGCCAGCTCTCCCAGGGTCTGGGGGCGGCCTAACTATGGCTACACCTTC.

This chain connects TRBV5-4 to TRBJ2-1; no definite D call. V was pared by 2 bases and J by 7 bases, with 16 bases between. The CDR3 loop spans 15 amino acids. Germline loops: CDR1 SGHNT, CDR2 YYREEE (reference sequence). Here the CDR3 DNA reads TGTGCCAGCAGCTTTAGAGGATTCGTCGGGAATGAGCAGTTCTTC. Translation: CASSFRGFVGNEQFF. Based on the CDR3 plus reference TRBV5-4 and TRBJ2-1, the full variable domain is ETGVTQSPTHLIKTRGQQVTLRCSSQSGHNTVSWYQQALGQGPQFIFQYYREEENGRGNFPPRFSGLQFPNYSSELNVNALELDDSALYLCASSFRGFVGNEQFFGPGTRLTVL.

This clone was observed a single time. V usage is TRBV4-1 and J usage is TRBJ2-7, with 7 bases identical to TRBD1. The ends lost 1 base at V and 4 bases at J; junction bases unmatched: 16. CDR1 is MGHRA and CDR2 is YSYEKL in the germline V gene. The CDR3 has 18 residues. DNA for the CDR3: TGCGCCAGCAGCCAAGTTAACACGCGGTTGGGACAGCTTTACGAGCAGTACTTC. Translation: CASSQVNTRLGQLYEQYF.

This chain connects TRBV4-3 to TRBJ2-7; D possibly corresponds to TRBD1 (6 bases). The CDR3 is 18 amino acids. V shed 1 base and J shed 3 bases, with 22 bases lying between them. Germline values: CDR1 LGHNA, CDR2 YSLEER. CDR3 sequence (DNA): TGCGCCAGCAGCCAAGGGAAGGACAGACAATCTCCAGTCTACGAGCAGTACTTC. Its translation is CASSQGKDRQSPVYEQYF.

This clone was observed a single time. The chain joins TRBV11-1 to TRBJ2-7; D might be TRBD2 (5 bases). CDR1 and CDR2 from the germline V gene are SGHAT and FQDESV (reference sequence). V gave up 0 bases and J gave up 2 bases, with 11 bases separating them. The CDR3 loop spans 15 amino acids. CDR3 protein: CASSLAPGLTYEQYF. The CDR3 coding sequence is TGTGCCAGCAGCTTAGCGCCAGGACTCACCTACGAGCAGTACTTC.

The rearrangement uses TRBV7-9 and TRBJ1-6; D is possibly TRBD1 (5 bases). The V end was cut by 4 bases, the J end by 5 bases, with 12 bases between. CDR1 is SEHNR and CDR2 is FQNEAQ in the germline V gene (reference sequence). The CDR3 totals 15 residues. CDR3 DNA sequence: TGTGCCAGCAGCTCTGGGGGGAGCCATAATTCACCCCTCCACTTT. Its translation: CASSSGGSHNSPLHF. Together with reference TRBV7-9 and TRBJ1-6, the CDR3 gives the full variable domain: DTGVSQNPRHKITKRGQNVTFRCDPISEHNRLYWYRQTLGQGPEFLTYFQNEAQLEKSRLLSDRFSAERPKGSFSTLEIQRTEQGDSAMYLCASSSGGSHNSPLHFGNGTRLTVT.

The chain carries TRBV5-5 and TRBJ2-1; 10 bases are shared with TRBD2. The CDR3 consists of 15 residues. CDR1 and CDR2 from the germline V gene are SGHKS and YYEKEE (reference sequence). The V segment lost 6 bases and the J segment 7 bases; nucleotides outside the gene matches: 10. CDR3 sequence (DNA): TGTGCCAGCATCGGGACTAGCGTTGAGTGGAATGAGCAGTTCTTC. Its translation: CASIGTSVEWNEQFF.

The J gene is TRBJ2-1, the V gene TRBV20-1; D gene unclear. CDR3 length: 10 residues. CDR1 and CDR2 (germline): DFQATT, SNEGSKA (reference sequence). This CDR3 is CGVRANEQFF. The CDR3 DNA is TGCGGGGTCCGTGCGAATGAGCAGTTCTTC.

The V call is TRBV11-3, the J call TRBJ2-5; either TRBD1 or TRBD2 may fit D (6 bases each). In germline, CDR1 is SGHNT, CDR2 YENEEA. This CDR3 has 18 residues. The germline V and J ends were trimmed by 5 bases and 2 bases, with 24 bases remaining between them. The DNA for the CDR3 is TGTGCCAGCAGCCTATCCCCAACAGGGCATGGAGGGCAAGAGACCCAGTACTTC. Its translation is CASSLSPTGHGGQETQYF.

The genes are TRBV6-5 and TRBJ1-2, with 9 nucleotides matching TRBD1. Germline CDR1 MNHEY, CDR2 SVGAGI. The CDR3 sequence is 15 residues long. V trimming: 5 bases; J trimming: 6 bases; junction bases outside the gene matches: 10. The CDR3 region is CASSRNDGTGNGYTF. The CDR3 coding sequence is TGTGCCAGCAGTCGAAACGACGGGACAGGGAATGGCTACACCTTC.